The 23 T cell receptor beta chains listed next were all sequenced from one sample in a study of beta chain features in type 1 diabetes. Isolated RNA was reverse transcribed in full, so expressed TCRB transcripts were sequenced. Data came from immunoSEQ multiplex PCR; TCRdb stores just in-frame clones and leaves some out. This repertoire shows about 350,000 clones, roughly a fifth found once; its top ten account for about 0.044%. The sample consisted of naive CD4+ T cells from blood. These TCRs come from a woman aged 18-30 years in good health.

The J gene is TRBJ2-6, the V gene TRBV14; perhaps TRBD1 as D (5 bases). V lost 6 bases, J lost 4 bases, and 10 bases lay in between. This CDR3 is 14 amino acids long. Germline V gene sequence: CDR1 SGHDN, CDR2 FVKESK. The CDR3 reads CASSTGSGANVLTF. CDR3 coding DNA: TGTGCCAGCAGTACAGGCTCCGGGGCCAACGTCCTGACTTTC.

The chain is built from TRBV6-5 and TRBJ2-7; 10 nucleotides align to TRBD1. Germline V lookup: CDR1 MNHEY, CDR2 SVGAGI. The CDR3 totals 14 residues. V lost 5 bases, J lost 3 bases, and 4 bases stayed unmatched. CDR3 sequence: CASSGQGGIYEQYF. The CDR3 DNA follows: TGTGCCAGCAGTGGACAGGGGGGAATCTACGAGCAGTACTTC.

This clone was observed a few times. The rearrangement links TRBV30 to TRBJ2-1; 7 positions match TRBD1. V dropped 4 bases and J dropped 8; count of bases not matched to a gene: 5. This CDR3 is built from 12 residues. The germline V gene has CDR1 GTSNPN and CDR2 SVGIG (reference sequence). CDR3 DNA: TGTGCCTGGAACAGGGGCTCACATGAGCAGTTCTTC. This sequence encodes CAWNRGSHEQFF.

This clone was counted between two and nine times. This sequence joins TRBV7-2 and TRBJ2-3, with D hard to call. The CDR3 covers 14 residues. CDR1 and CDR2 from the germline V gene are SGHTA and FQGNSA. The V end lost 0 bases, the J end lost 3 bases, and 7 bases lay between the germline ends. The CDR3 DNA reads as TGTGCCAGCAGCTTAGCTGCGAGGACAGATACGCAGTATTTT. Translating gives CASSLAARTDTQYF.

V usage is TRBV18 and J usage is TRBJ2-7; TRBD1 matches at 7 bases. Per germline, CDR1 KGHSH and CDR2 LQKENI. The V gene end was trimmed by 5 bases and the J gene end by 1 base; junction bases not matched to a gene: 11. The CDR3 runs 16 residues. CDR3 coding DNA: TGTGCCAGCTCAAGCGGCCCGGAGACAGGGTCCTACGAGCAGTACTTC. It encodes CASSSGPETGSYEQYF.

This clone came up a few times. The chain uses TRBV5-4 and TRBJ2-1; 9 bases align to TRBD1. After removal of 3 bases from V and 5 bases from J, the junction contained 6 bases not matched to a gene. The CDR3 consists of 15 residues. Germline lookup yields CDR1 SGHNT and CDR2 YYREEE (reference sequence). CDR3 in DNA: TGTGCCAGCAGCTCCTGGACAGGGGCCGACAATGAGCAGTTCTTC. Protein product: CASSSWTGADNEQFF.

This clone has more than one count but fewer than ten. The V gene is TRBV11-2, the J gene TRBJ2-1; TRBD1 agrees at 7 bases. The CDR3 loop spans 12 amino acids. With 4 bases clipped from V and 8 bases from J, the junction kept 2 bases outside the gene matches. Germline CDR1 SGHAT, CDR2 FQNNGV. This CDR3 is CASSSQGDEQFF. Written as DNA, the CDR3 is TGTGCCAGCAGCTCCCAGGGGGATGAGCAGTTCTTC.

This clone has a handful of counts. The identical CDR3 is also encoded by other nucleotide sequences in the sample. J is TRBJ1-5 and V is TRBV30; D ambiguous. The V gene lost 0 bases and the J gene lost 1 base, with 7 bases spanning the gap. The length of the CDR3 is 14 residues. In germline, CDR1 is GTSNPN, CDR2 SVGIG (reference sequence). The CDR3 coding sequence is TGTGCCTGGAGTGTATTAGAAAGCAATCAGCCCCAGCATTTT. It is translated as CAWSVLESNQPQHF. Based on the CDR3 plus reference TRBV30 and TRBJ1-5, the full variable domain is SQTIHQWPATLVQPVGSPLSLECTVEGTSNPNLYWYRQAAGRGLQLLFYSVGIGQISSEVPQNLSASRPQDRQFILSSKKLLLSDSGFYLCAWSVLESNQPQHFGDGTRLSIL.

This clone was picked up a small number of times. The chain combines TRBV19 with TRBJ2-6; no clear D. Trimming took 6 bases from V and 0 from J, leaving 9 bases between them. Germline CDR1 and CDR2: LNHDA and SQIVND (reference sequence). This CDR3 spans 15 amino acids. The CDR3 DNA follows: TGTGCCAGTAGGGCAACAAGCTCTGGGGCCAACGTCCTGACTTTC. Amino acids: CASRATSSGANVLTF.

The chain uses TRBV14 and TRBJ1-4; 7 nucleotides agree with TRBD1. Trimming cost V 4 bases and J 6 bases; bases outside gene matches: 5. Germline lookup yields CDR1 SGHDN and CDR2 FVKESK. The CDR3 runs to 14 residues. The chain's CDR3 is CASSPTGWDEKLFF. For the CDR3, the DNA is TGTGCCAGCAGCCCGACAGGGTGGGATGAAAAACTGTTTTTT. The full variable domain, its missing parts supplied by reference TRBV14 and TRBJ1-4, is EAGVTQFPSHSVIEKGQTVTLRCDPISGHDNLYWYRRVMGKEIKFLLHFVKESKQDESGMPNNRFLAERTGGTYSTLKVQPAELEDSGVYFCASSPTGWDEKLFFGSGTQLSVL.

This clone has just a few counts. The gene calls are TRBV9 and TRBJ2-7; TRBD1 matches at 8 bases. Losses at the gene ends were 3 bases for V and 0 bases for J; bases not matched to a gene: 2. The CDR3 is made up of 14 amino acids. Germline V lookup: CDR1 SGDLS, CDR2 YYNGEE. The chain's CDR3 is CASSAQGDSYEQYF. The CDR3 nucleotides read TGTGCCAGCAGCGCACAGGGGGACTCCTACGAGCAGTACTTC.

This clone was found a few times. This rearrangement joins TRBV5-1 to TRBJ2-1; 10 bases line up with TRBD2. V dropped 0 bases and J dropped 3; count of bases not matched to a gene: 3. Germline assignment: CDR1 SGHRS and CDR2 YFSETQ. CDR3 size: 16 residues. Written as DNA, the CDR3 is TGCGCCAGCAGCTTGGAAGCTAGCGGGAGCTACAATGAGCAGTTCTTC. It encodes CASSLEASGSYNEQFF. Combining the CDR3 with reference TRBV5-1 and TRBJ2-1 gives the whole variable domain KAGVTQTPRYLIKTRGQQVTLSCSPISGHRSVSWYQQTPGQGLQFLFEYFSETQRNKGNFPGRFSGRQFSNSRSEMNVSTLELGDSALYLCASSLEASGSYNEQFFGPGTRLTVL.

This clone appeared a few times. This chain uses TRBV29-1 with TRBJ2-3, with 12 bases fitting TRBD2. This CDR3 region has 16 residues. CDR1 SQVTM and CDR2 ANQGSEA come from the germline V gene. V was pared by 4 bases and J by 1 base, with 6 bases of the junction left unmatched. CDR3 sequence (DNA): TGCAGCGTTGGCCGAGGACTAGCGGGACGCACAGATACGCAGTATTTT. Protein: CSVGRGLAGRTDTQYF.

V usage is TRBV9 and J usage is TRBJ1-5; D unresolved. Deletions cut 4 bases from V and 0 bases from J, with 11 bases between. CDR1 is SGDLS, CDR2 YYNGEE, per germline. The length of the CDR3 is 15 residues. The DNA for the CDR3 is TGTGCCAGCAGCCCCTCCGTAGATAGCAATCAGCCCCAGCATTTT. It encodes CASSPSVDSNQPQHF. The full variable domain, rest sourced from reference TRBV9 and TRBJ1-5, is DSGVTQTPKHLITATGQRVTLRCSPRSGDLSVYWYQQSLDQGLQFLIQYYNGEERAKGNILERFSAQQFPDLHSELNLSSLELGDSALYFCASSPSVDSNQPQHFGDGTRLSIL.

This clone was observed a few times. The V call is TRBV5-1, the J call TRBJ2-1, with D hard to call. The germline V gene encodes CDR1 SGHRS and CDR2 YFSETQ. V lost 0 bases to trimming and J lost 7 bases, with 5 bases between them. The CDR3 has 12 residues. CDR3 loop: CASSLAMNEQFF. CDR3 nucleotides: TGCGCCAGCAGCTTGGCCATGAATGAGCAGTTCTTC.

This clone was counted between two and nine times. The rearrangement uses TRBV11-1 and TRBJ2-7; 11 bases agree with TRBD1. CDR1 is SGHAT and CDR2 is FQDESV in the germline V gene (reference sequence). V shed 5 bases and J 4 bases; nucleotides not matched to a gene: 7. The CDR3 contains 15 residues. The chain's CDR3 is CASSARTGGEYEQYF. The CDR3 DNA follows: TGTGCCAGCAGCGCCAGGACAGGGGGCGAGTACGAGCAGTACTTC. Based on the CDR3 plus reference TRBV11-1 and TRBJ2-7, the full variable domain is EAEVAQSPRYKITEKSQAVAFWCDPISGHATLYWYRQILGQGPELLVQFQDESVVDDSQLPKDRFSAERLKGVDSTLKIQPAELGDSAMYLCASSARTGGEYEQYFGPGTRLTVT.

The chain employs TRBV13 and TRBJ2-1; tentative D call: TRBD1 (6 bases). The CDR3 runs 15 residues. The germline V gene has CDR1 PRHDT and CDR2 FYEKMQ (reference sequence). The V gene lost 6 bases and the J gene lost 4 bases, with 16 bases spanning the gap. CDR3 protein: CASRNLGAYYNEQFF. The CDR3 DNA sequence: TGTGCCAGCAGAAACTTGGGGGCGTATTACAATGAGCAGTTCTTC. Drawing the rest from reference TRBV13 and TRBJ2-1, the complete variable domain is AAGVIQSPRHLIKEKRETATLKCYPIPRHDTVYWYQQGPGQDPQFLISFYEKMQSDKGSIPDRFSAQQFSDYHSELNMSSLELGDSALYFCASRNLGAYYNEQFFGPGTRLTVL.

This clone has a handful of counts. The chain joins TRBV14 to TRBJ2-7, with D perhaps TRBD2 (5 bases). The germline V gene encodes CDR1 SGHDN and CDR2 FVKESK. V shed 6 bases and J shed 6 bases, with 15 bases lying between them. This CDR3 comprises 13 residues. CDR3 sequence reads: CASRPSGGFEQYF. DNA for the CDR3: TGTGCCAGCAGGCCCAGCGGTGGTTTCGAGCAGTACTTC.

V and J are TRBV5-5 and TRBJ2-3, with 11 bases aligning to TRBD2. This CDR3 has 14 residues. V was pared by 5 bases and J by 2 bases, with 1 base of the junction left unmatched. Germline CDR1 is SGHKS and CDR2 is YYEKEE (reference sequence). For the CDR3, the DNA is TGTGCCAGCAGGACTAGCGGGGTCACAGATACGCAGTATTTT. Amino acid sequence: CASRTSGVTDTQYF.

The chain is built from TRBV7-9 and TRBJ1-3; D perhaps matches TRBD1 (5 bases). Trimming removed 7 bases at V and 7 bases at J, with 14 bases between. Germline values: CDR1 SEHNR, CDR2 FQNEAQ (reference sequence). The CDR3 extends over 13 amino acids. DNA for the CDR3: TGTGCCAGCAACAAAAGGGGCAGTAACACCATATATTTT. Amino acids: CASNKRGSNTIYF.

There are a few counts of this clone. The sample holds other DNA sequences that translate to the same CDR3. This chain joins TRBV7-2 and TRBJ2-5; D is undetermined. Per germline, CDR1 SGHTA and CDR2 FQGNSA. Trimming removed 2 bases from V and 2 bases from J, with 9 bases in between. CDR3 size: 14 residues. The CDR3 nucleotides read TGTGCCAGCAGCTTACGAGGAAGACAAGAGACCCAGTACTTC. Protein product: CASSLRGRQETQYF.

As for this clone: The identical CDR3 is also encoded by other nucleotide sequences in the sample. The chain uses TRBV7-2 and TRBJ2-7; 9 positions agree with TRBD2. CDR1 is SGHTA and CDR2 is FQGNSA in the germline V gene. Trimming at V came to 1 base and at J to 1 base, leaving 2 bases not matched to a gene. There are 15 residues in the CDR3. In nucleotides, the CDR3 is TGTGCCAGCAGCTTAGAAGCGGGGGGATCCTACGAGCAGTACTTC. Translation: CASSLEAGGSYEQYF.

This chain uses TRBV25-1 with TRBJ2-3, with D possibly being TRBD1 (5 bases). From germline, CDR1 is MGHDK and CDR2 SYGVNS. V was shortened by 2 bases and J by 5 bases, with 17 bases between the two germline ends. This CDR3 contains 16 residues. The CDR3 region is CASSEDWTKKGDTQYF. CDR3 in DNA: TGTGCCAGCAGTGAAGACTGGACAAAGAAAGGAGATACGCAGTATTTT.